This is a list of T cell receptor beta chains from one sample in a study of cytomegalovirus exposure and HLA in healthy donors. The data were produced by immunoSEQ multiplex PCR, yet TCRdb's version contains in-frame clones alone and is incomplete. The table includes approximately 130,000 clones, more than 65% detected once. The material sequenced was PBMCs. Source of these receptors: a woman in her sixties or seventies in good health and CMV-seropositive. Each CDR3 is given with its conserved first and last residue. The D gene is left open where the match is weak. Expanded clones are given a class, and other clones once, few, many or no size at all.

d_call	v_call	j_call	clone_size	cdr3_aa	cdr3_nt
.	TRBV7-6	TRBJ1-2	.	CASSLGSGGNYGYTF	TGTGCCAGCAGCTTAGGGAGCGGAGGGAACTATGGCTACACCTTC
TRBD1	TRBV10-3	TRBJ2-7	.	CAISEIGGRSYEQYF	TGTGCCATCAGTGAGATAGGGGGCCGTTCCTACGAGCAGTACTTC
.	TRBV7-2	TRBJ1-5	few	CASSLEGDRWRQPQHF	TGTGCCAGCAGCTTAGAGGGAGACAGGTGGCGTCAGCCCCAGCATTTT
.	TRBV7-2	TRBJ1-1	few	CASSFQGGAAGTEAFF	TGTGCCAGCAGCTTCCAGGGCGGTGCGGCCGGGACTGAAGCTTTCTTT
.	TRBV19	TRBJ2-7	few	CASSSRDTSSYEQYF	TGTGCCAGTAGTAGCCGGGACACGAGCTCCTACGAGCAGTACTTC
.	TRBV5-1	TRBJ1-6	.	CASRVGDSPLHF	TGCGCCAGCAGAGTCGGAGATTCACCCCTCCACTTT
TRBD1	TRBV7-2	TRBJ1-2	.	CASSLDGTGLGYTF	TGTGCCAGCAGCTTAGACGGGACAGGGCTTGGCTACACCTTC
.	TRBV5-1	TRBJ2-1	.	CASSLVGLGFNEQFF	TGCGCCAGCAGCTTGGTCGGACTGGGATTTAATGAGCAGTTCTTC
.	TRBV13	TRBJ1-3	.	CASSLESDSLSGNTIYF	TGTGCCAGCAGCTTAGAAAGTGACAGCCTCTCTGGAAACACCATATATTTT
TRBD1	TRBV5-1	TRBJ1-1	once	CASSSTTGGNTEAFF	TGCGCCAGCAGCTCGACGACAGGGGGGAACACTGAAGCTTTCTTT